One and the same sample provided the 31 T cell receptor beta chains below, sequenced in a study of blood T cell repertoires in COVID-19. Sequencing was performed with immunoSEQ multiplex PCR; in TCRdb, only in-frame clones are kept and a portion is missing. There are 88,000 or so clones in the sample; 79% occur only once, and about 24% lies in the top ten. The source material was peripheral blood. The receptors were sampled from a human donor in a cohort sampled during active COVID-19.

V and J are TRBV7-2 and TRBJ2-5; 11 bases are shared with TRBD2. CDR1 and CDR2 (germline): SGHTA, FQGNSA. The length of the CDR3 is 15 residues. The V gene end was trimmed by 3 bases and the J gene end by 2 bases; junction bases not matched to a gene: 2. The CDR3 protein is CASSFASGGQETQYF. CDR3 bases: TGTGCCAGCAGCTTCGCTAGCGGGGGGCAAGAGACCCAGTACTTC.

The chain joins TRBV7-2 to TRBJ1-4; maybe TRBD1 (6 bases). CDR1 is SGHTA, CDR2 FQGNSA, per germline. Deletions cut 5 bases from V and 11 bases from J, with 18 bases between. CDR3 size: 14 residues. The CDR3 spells CASSRGGRVEKLFF. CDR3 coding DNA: TGTGCCAGCAGCCGCGGGGGCAGGGTGGAGAAACTGTTTTTT.

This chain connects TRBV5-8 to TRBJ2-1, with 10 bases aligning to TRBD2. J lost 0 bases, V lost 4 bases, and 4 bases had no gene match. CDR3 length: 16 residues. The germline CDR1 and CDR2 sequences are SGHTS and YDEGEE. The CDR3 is CASSVRLAGSYNEQFF. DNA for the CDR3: TGTGCCAGCAGCGTTAGACTAGCGGGCTCCTACAATGAGCAGTTCTTC.

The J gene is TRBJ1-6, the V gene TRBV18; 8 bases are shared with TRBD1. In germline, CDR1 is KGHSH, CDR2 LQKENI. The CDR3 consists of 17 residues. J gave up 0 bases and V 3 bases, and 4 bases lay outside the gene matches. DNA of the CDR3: TGTGCCAGCTCACCCCGACAGGGGAGCTCCTATAATTCACCCCTCCACTTT. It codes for CASSPRQGSSYNSPLHF.

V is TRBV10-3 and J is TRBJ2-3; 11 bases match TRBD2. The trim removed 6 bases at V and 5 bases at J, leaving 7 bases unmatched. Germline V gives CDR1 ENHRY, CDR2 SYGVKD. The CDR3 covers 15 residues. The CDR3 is CAIRMSSGRGDTQYF. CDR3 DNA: TGTGCCATCAGGATGAGTAGCGGGAGGGGAGATACGCAGTATTTT.

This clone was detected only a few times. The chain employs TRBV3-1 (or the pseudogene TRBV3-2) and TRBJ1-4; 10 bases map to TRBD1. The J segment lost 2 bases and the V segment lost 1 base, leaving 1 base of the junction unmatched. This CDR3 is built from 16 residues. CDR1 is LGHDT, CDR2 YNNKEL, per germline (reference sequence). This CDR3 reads CASSQGTGGTNEKLFF. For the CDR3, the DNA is TGTGCCAGCAGCCAAGGGACAGGGGGGACTAATGAAAAACTGTTTTTT.

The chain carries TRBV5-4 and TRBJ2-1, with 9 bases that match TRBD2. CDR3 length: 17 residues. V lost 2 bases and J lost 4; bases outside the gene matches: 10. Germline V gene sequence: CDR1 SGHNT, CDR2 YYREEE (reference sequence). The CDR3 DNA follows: TGTGCCAGCAGCTTACCGGGACTAGCAAGGGGATACAATGAGCAGTTCTTC. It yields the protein CASSLPGLARGYNEQFF.

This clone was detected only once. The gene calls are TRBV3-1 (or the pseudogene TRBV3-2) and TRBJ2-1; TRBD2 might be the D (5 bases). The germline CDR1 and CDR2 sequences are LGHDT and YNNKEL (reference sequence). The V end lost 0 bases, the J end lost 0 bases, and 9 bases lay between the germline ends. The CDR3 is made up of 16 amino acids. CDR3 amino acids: CASSQDLARSYNEQFF. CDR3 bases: TGTGCCAGCAGCCAAGATCTAGCCCGCTCCTACAATGAGCAGTTCTTC.

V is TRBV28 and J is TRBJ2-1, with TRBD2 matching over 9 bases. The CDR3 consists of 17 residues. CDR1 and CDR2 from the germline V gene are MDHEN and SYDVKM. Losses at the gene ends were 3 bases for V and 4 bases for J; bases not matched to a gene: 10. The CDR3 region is CASSFEASGAPYNEQFF. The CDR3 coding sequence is TGTGCCAGCAGTTTCGAGGCTAGCGGGGCCCCATACAATGAGCAGTTCTTC. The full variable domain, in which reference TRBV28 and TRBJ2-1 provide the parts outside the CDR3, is DVKVTQSSRYLVKRTGEKVFLECVQDMDHENMFWYRQDPGLGLRLIYFSYDVKMKEKGDIPEGYSVSREKKERFSLILESASTNQTSMYLCASSFEASGAPYNEQFFGPGTRLTVL.

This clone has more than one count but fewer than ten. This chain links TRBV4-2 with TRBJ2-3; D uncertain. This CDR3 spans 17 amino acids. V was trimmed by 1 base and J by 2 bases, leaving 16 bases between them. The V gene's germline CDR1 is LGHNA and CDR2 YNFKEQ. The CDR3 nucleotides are TGTGCCAGCAGCCAAGTGTACGAGGAAGGCCTCACAGATACGCAGTATTTT. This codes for CASSQVYEEGLTDTQYF.

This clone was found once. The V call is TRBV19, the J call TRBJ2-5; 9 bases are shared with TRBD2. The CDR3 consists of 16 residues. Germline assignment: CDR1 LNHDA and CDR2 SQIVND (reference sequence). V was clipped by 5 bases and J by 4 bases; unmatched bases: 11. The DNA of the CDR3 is TGTGCCAGTAGTCCGGCGCTAGCGGGATCGGGAGAGACCCAGTACTTC. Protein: CASSPALAGSGETQYF. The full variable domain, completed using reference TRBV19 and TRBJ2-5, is DGGITQSPKYLFRKEGQNVTLSCEQNLNHDAMYWYRQDPGQGLRLIYYSQIVNDFQKGDIAEGYSVSREKKESFPLTVTSAQKNPTAFYLCASSPALAGSGETQYFGPGTRLLVL.

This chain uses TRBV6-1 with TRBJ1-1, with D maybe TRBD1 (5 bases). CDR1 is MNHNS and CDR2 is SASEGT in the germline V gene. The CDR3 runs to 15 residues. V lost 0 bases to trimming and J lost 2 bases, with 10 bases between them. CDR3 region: CASSEALTDNTEAFF. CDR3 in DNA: TGTGCCAGCAGTGAAGCATTGACAGACAACACTGAAGCTTTCTTT.

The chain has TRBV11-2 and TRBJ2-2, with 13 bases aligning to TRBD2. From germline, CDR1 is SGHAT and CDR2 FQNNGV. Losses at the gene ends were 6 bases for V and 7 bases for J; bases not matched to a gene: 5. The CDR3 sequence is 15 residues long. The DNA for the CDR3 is TGTGCCAGCAGACTAGCGGGAGGGCCCGGCGGGGAGCTGTTTTTT. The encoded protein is CASRLAGGPGGELFF.

The CDR3 nucleotides are TGTGCCACCAGTGATTTTAAAGGGGGGGCGGAGACCCAGTACTTC. This encodes CATSDFKGGAETQYF. This chain connects TRBV24-1 to TRBJ2-5; D may be TRBD2 (7 bases). This CDR3 comprises 15 residues. The germline V and J ends were trimmed by 1 base and 5 bases, with 13 bases remaining between them. The germline CDR1 and CDR2 sequences are KGHDR and SFDVKD.

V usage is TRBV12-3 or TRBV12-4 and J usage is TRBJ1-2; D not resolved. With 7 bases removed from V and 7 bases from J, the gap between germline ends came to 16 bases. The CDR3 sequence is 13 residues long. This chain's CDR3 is CASTPAGGSGYTF. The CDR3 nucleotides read TGTGCCAGCACCCCCGCCGGAGGCAGTGGCTACACCTTC.

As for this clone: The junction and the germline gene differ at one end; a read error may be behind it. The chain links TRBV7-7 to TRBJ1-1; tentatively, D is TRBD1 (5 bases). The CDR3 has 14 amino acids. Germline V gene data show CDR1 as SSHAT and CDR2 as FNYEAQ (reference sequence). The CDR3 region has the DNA TGTGCTAGCAGCCCCGGGGGTTTGAACACTGAAGCTTTCTTT. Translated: CASSPGGLNTEAFF. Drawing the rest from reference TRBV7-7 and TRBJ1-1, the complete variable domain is GAGVSQSPRYKVTKRGQDVTLRCDPISSHATLYWYQQALGQGPEFLTYFNYEAQPDKSGLPSDRFSAERPEGSISTLTIQRTEQRDSAMYRCASSPGGLNTEAFFGQGTRLTVV.

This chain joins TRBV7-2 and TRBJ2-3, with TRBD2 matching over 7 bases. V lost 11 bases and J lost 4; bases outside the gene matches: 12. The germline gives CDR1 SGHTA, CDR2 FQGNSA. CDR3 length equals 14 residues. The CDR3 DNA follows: TGTGCCGTTCTCACCCCGACTAGCTCAGATACGCAGTATTTT. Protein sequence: CAVLTPTSSDTQYF.

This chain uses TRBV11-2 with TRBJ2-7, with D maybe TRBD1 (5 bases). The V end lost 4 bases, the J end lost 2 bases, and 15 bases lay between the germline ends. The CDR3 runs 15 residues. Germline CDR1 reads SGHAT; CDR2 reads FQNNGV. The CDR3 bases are TGTGCCAGCAGCTCCTCCATGACAGCCACCTACGAGCAGTACTTC. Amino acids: CASSSSMTATYEQYF.

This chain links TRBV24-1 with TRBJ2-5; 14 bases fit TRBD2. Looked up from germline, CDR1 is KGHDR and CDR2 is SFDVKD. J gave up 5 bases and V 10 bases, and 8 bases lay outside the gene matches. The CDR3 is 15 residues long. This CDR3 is CATGLAGETGETQYF. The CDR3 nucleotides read TGTGCCACGGGACTAGCGGGAGAAACGGGGGAGACCCAGTACTTC.

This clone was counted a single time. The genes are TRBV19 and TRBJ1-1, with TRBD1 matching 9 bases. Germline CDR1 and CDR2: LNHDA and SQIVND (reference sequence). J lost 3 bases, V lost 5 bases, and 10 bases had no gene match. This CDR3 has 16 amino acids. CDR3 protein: CASSPGRDRAYTEAFF. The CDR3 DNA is TGTGCCAGTAGTCCGGGGCGGGACAGGGCGTACACTGAAGCTTTCTTT.

The CDR3 bases are TGTGCCACCAGCAAGGGACTTAGTGGAGATACGCAGTATTTT. Translation gives CATSKGLSGDTQYF. The genes are TRBV15 and TRBJ2-3, with a weak D call TRBD2 (6 bases). This CDR3 contains 14 residues. Trimming left V 4 bases short and J 5 bases short, with 13 bases between. Germline V gene data show CDR1 as LNHNV and CDR2 as YYDKDF (reference sequence).

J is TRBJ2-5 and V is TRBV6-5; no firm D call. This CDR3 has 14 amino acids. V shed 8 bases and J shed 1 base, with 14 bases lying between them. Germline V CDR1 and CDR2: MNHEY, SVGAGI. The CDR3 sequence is CASGTDSFQETQYF. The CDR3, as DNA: TGTGCCAGCGGAACCGACTCGTTCCAAGAGACCCAGTACTTC.

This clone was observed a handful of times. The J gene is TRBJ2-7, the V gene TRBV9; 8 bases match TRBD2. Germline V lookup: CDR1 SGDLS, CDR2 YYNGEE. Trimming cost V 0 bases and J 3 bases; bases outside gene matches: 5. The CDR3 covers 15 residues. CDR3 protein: CASSVDGGRRYEQYF. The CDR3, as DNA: TGTGCCAGCAGCGTAGATGGCGGGAGGCGCTACGAGCAGTACTTC.

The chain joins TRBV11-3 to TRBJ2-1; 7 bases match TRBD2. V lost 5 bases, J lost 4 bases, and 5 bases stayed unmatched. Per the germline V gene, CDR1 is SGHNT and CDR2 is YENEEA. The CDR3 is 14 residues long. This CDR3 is CASSPGGRYNEQFF. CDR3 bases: TGTGCCAGCAGCCCCGGGGGGAGGTACAATGAGCAGTTCTTC. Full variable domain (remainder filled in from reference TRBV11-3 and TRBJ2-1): EAGVVQSPRYKIIEKKQPVAFWCNPISGHNTLYWYLQNLGQGPELLIRYENEEAVDDSQLPKDRFSAERLKGVDSTLKIQPAELGDSAVYLCASSPGGRYNEQFFGPGTRLTVL.

The CDR3 sequence: CASSLGEWGRGTNNQPQHF. The CDR3 DNA reads as TGCGCCAGCAGCTTGGGGGAGTGGGGGCGAGGGACAAACAATCAGCCCCAGCATTTT. The V call is TRBV5-1, the J call TRBJ1-5; TRBD1 might be the D (6 bases). This CDR3 contains 19 residues. V was pared by 0 bases and J by 3 bases, with 22 bases between. Germline lookup yields CDR1 SGHRS and CDR2 YFSETQ. Complete variable domain (other parts from reference TRBV5-1 and TRBJ1-5): KAGVTQTPRYLIKTRGQQVTLSCSPISGHRSVSWYQQTPGQGLQFLFEYFSETQRNKGNFPGRFSGRQFSNSRSEMNVSTLELGDSALYLCASSLGEWGRGTNNQPQHFGDGTRLSIL.

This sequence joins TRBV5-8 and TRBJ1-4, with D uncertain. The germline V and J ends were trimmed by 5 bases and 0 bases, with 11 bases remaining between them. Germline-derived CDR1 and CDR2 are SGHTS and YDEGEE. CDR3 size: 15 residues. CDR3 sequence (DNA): TGTGCCAGCAGTCCTAGACGGTCAACTAATGAAAAACTGTTTTTT. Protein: CASSPRRSTNEKLFF. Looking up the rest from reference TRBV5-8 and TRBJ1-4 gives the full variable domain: EAGVTQSPTHLIKTRGQQATLRCSPISGHTSVYWYQQALGLGLQFLLWYDEGEERNRGNFPPRFSGRQFPNYSSELNVNALELEDSALYLCASSPRRSTNEKLFFGSGTQLSVL.

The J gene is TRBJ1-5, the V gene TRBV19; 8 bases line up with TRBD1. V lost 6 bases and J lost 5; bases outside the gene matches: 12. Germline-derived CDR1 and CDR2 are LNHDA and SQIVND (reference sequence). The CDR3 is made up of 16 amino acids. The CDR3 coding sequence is TGTGCCAGTAGGAATCGAATCGGACAGGGTTATCAGCCCCAGCATTTT. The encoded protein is CASRNRIGQGYQPQHF.

The CDR3 DNA sequence: TGTGCCAGCAGCCAAGATCCTAGCGGGAGAGGCGGCGACGAGCAGTACTTC. Protein product: CASSQDPSGRGGDEQYF. The rearrangement joins TRBV3-1 (or the pseudogene TRBV3-2) to TRBJ2-7; TRBD2 agrees at 10 bases. CDR1 LGHDT and CDR2 YNNKEL come from the germline V gene (reference sequence). The CDR3 runs to 17 residues. Trimming at V came to 0 bases and at J to 5 bases, leaving 10 bases not matched to a gene.

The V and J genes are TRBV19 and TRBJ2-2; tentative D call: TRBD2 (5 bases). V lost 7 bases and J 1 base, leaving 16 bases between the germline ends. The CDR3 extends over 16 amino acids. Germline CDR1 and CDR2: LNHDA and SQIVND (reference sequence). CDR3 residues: CASTPSRELNTGELFF. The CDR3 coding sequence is TGTGCCAGTACCCCCTCGAGGGAACTGAACACCGGGGAGCTGTTTTTT.

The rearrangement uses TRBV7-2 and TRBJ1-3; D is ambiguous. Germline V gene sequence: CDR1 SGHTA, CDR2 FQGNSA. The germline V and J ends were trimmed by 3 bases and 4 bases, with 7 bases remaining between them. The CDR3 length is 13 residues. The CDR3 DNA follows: TGTGCCAGCAGCTTGGCAGTGGGAAACACCATATATTTT. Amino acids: CASSLAVGNTIYF. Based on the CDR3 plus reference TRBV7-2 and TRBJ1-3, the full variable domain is GAGVSQSPSNKVTEKGKDVELRCDPISGHTALYWYRQSLGQGLEFLIYFQGNSAPDKSGLPSDRFSAERTGGSVSTLTIQRTQQEDSAVYLCASSLAVGNTIYFGEGSWLTVV.

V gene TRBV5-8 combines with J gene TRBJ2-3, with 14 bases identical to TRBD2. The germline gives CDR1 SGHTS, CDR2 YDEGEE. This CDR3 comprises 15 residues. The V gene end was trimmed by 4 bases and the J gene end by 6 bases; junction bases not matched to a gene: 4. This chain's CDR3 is CASSGLAGGGDTQYF. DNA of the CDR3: TGTGCCAGCAGCGGACTAGCGGGAGGAGGCGATACGCAGTATTTT.